The present TCR beta chain was sequenced within a study of T cell changes during pregnancy in multiple sclerosis (dated by TCRdb to between 2017 and 2020). Study-wide context: In women with multiple sclerosis, the researchers looked at how the T cell repertoire shifted as pregnancy progressed.

The protocol used for the library was the immunoSEQ multiplex PCR assay. Entries here come from immuneACCESS through TCRdb and include only in-frame sequences with V and J called. Some clones fail to appear in such tables; in the studies checked, an unresolved V gene covers under half of the shortfall, and the cause of the remainder is unknown. The sample includes tens of thousands of clones, with 88% observed a single time. About 5.5% of the sample comes from the top ten. Taken from the germline V gene, the CDR1 and CDR2 loops are SQVTM and ANQGSEA. V and J lose 2 bases and 2 bases, and a span of 15 bases separates them. Counted from cysteine to phenylalanine, this CDR3 has 15 amino acids. Here the CDR3 DNA is all that survives: 45 bases in frame from base 1. A note on this clone: Which antigen it targets is not known. One base away there is no much larger clone; base qualities are not given.

The specimen was CD8+ T cells from peripheral blood mononuclear cells, collected after pregnancy. The TCR originated in a female donor in good health, enrolled as a control in a pregnancy study. Recombination connected TRBV29-1 to TRBJ2-5, and perhaps TRBD2 as D gene, on 6 matching bases. The CDR3: CSVERPGGGQETQYF. The sequenced DNA is TGCAGCGTTGAAAGGCCAGGTGGGGGGCAAGAGACCCAGTACTTC.